These 22 T cell receptor beta chains came from one sample sequenced in a study of naive and memory T cell subsets. Both TRBC1 and TRBC2 were covered by a beta constant-region primer of two equimolar oligonucleotides. Four rounds of PCR amplified the ligated cDNA using nested alpha and beta constant-region primers plus SP2. TCRdb reprocessed the UMI-ligation and nested PCR reads via MiXCR and lists one record per CDR3 protein. The table shows around 30,000 distinct CDR3 sequences, with approximately 17% occurring only once. Source material: effector memory CD4+ T cells from blood. The sample's subset: effector memory, CD45RA- CD27-. These receptors originate from a human donor in good health.

The rearrangement joins TRBV10-3 to TRBJ2-3; TRBD1 aligns across 7 bases. V was pared by 1 base and J by 3 bases, with 4 bases of the junction left unmatched. The CDR3 extends over 15 amino acids. CDR1 ENHRY and CDR2 SYGVKD come from the germline V gene. The CDR3, as DNA: TGTGCCATCAGTGAGTTAGGGGGCCTAACAGATACGCAGTATTTT. Translated, it gives CAISELGGLTDTQYF.

This clonotype was seen a few times. This chain joins TRBV20-1 and TRBJ2-3; the D gene is possibly TRBD1 (6 bases). The CDR3 runs to 11 residues. The V gene lost 4 bases and the J gene lost 9 bases, with 11 bases spanning the gap. Germline V gene lookup returns CDR1 DFQATT and CDR2 SNEGSKA (reference sequence). This chain's CDR3 is CSATFGGTQYF. The DNA of the CDR3 is TGCAGTGCTACATTTGGGGGCACGCAGTATTTT.

This clonotype appeared a few times. CDR3 region: CASSSVIPHEQYF. The CDR3 DNA follows: TGTGCCAGCAGTTCCGTTATCCCCCACGAGCAGTACTTC. V and J are TRBV28 and TRBJ2-7, with D hard to call. Trimming removed 4 bases from V and 5 bases from J, with 12 bases in between. Germline values: CDR1 MDHEN, CDR2 SYDVKM. There are 13 residues in the CDR3.

The chain couples TRBV11-2 to TRBJ2-1, with TRBD2 identical over 10 bases. V lost 5 bases, J lost 4 bases, and 5 bases stayed unmatched. Germline V lookup: CDR1 SGHAT, CDR2 FQNNGV. This CDR3 region has 15 residues. The CDR3 nucleotides read TGTGCCAGCAGCGTGAGCGGGAGGGATTACAATGAGCAGTTCTTC. This sequence encodes CASSVSGRDYNEQFF.

This clonotype has a handful of counts. The chain has TRBV11-2 and TRBJ1-6; D perhaps matches TRBD1 (6 bases). V was shortened by 5 bases and J by 10 bases, with 18 bases between the two germline ends. This CDR3 has 15 amino acids. Germline V gene sequence: CDR1 SGHAT, CDR2 FQNNGV. In DNA, the CDR3 is TGTGCCAGCAGCGCGACGCGGGGGCGCCAATCACCCCTCCACTTT. Translation gives CASSATRGRQSPLHF.

The chain uses TRBV6-2 or TRBV6-3 and TRBJ2-7, with D unresolved. The CDR3 consists of 12 residues. Between the trimmed V and J ends, which lost 6 bases and 6 bases, there was a span of 12 bases. Germline CDR1 is MNHEY and CDR2 is SVGEGT. The CDR3 here is CASRPTIREQYF. In DNA form, the CDR3 reads TGTGCCAGCAGACCGACAATTCGCGAGCAGTACTTC.

The CDR3, as DNA: TGTGCCAGTAGCCCCGGGTCCGGACAGGGATTTGTTACCGGGGAGCTGTTTTTT. This sequence encodes CASSPGSGQGFVTGELFF. This chain connects TRBV19 to TRBJ2-2; 8 positions agree with TRBD1. Germline CDR1 is LNHDA and CDR2 is SQIVND (reference sequence). The CDR3 extends over 18 amino acids. The junction had 17 bases not matched to a gene; V was cut back by 6 bases and J by 5 bases.

CDR3: CASSGSYEQYF. CDR3 coding DNA: TGTGCCAGCAGCGGCTCCTACGAGCAGTACTTC. The J gene is TRBJ2-7, the V gene TRBV3-1; D is unclear. Trimming pared 5 bases from V and 0 bases from J, leaving 2 bases between. There are 11 residues in the CDR3. Germline V gene lookup returns CDR1 LGHDT and CDR2 YNNKEL (reference sequence).

This clonotype was found a few times. The chain combines TRBV28 with TRBJ2-7, with 9 bases matching TRBD1. Germline V gene lookup returns CDR1 MDHEN and CDR2 SYDVKM. The V and J ends lost 6 bases and 6 bases, in that order; junction bases with no gene match: 12. The CDR3 sequence is 15 residues long. CDR3 sequence: CASRPTGTGRGEQYF. The CDR3 DNA follows: TGTGCCAGCAGGCCGACCGGGACAGGGAGGGGCGAGCAGTACTTC.

Ten or more counts support this clonotype. CDR3 DNA sequence: TGTGCCAGCAACTACAGGGGACTCGGCAATCAGCCCCAGCATTTT. Amino acids: CASNYRGLGNQPQHF. The chain has TRBV12-3 or TRBV12-4 and TRBJ1-5, with TRBD1 identical over 7 bases. The J segment lost 2 bases and the V segment lost 7 bases, leaving 8 bases of the junction unmatched. This CDR3 is built from 15 residues.

This clonotype was seen only a few times. The J gene is TRBJ2-1, the V gene TRBV24-1; 11 nucleotides agree with TRBD2. This CDR3 is 21 amino acids long. Looked up from germline, CDR1 is KGHDR and CDR2 is SFDVKD. J lost 0 bases, V lost 4 bases, and 16 bases had no gene match. CDR3 protein: CATSDPRFEASGRSSYNEQFF. The DNA for the CDR3 is TGTGCCACCAGTGACCCAAGATTTGAAGCTAGCGGGAGGAGCTCCTACAATGAGCAGTTCTTC.

By frequency in the sample, this clonotype is medium-sized (0.01 to 0.1%). The chain joins TRBV29-1 to TRBJ2-5, with D perhaps TRBD2 (5 bases). Trimming stripped 4 bases from V and 5 bases from J, with 14 bases between. CDR3 length equals 13 residues. Germline lookup yields CDR1 SQVTM and CDR2 ANQGSEA. CDR3 DNA sequence: TGCAGCGTTGGAAGGCTAGCTGAGGAGACCCAGTACTTC. It yields the protein CSVGRLAEETQYF.

The rearrangement links TRBV2 to TRBJ1-2, with D perhaps matching TRBD1 (5 bases). Trimming left V 3 bases short and J 4 bases short, with 9 bases between. Germline CDR1 SNHLY, CDR2 FYNNEI. The CDR3 length is 13 residues. The CDR3 coding sequence is TGTGCCAGCAGTGACGGGGGAGGCTATGGCTACACCTTC. This translates into CASSDGGGYGYTF.

J is TRBJ2-6 and V is TRBV29-1; the match to TRBD1 covers 8 bases. CDR3 length equals 20 residues. J gave up 0 bases and V 0 bases, and 13 bases lay outside the gene matches. Per the germline V gene, CDR1 is SQVTM and CDR2 is ANQGSEA. CDR3 sequence reads: CSVEEPKWTGRNSGANVLTF. The DNA for the CDR3 is TGCAGCGTTGAAGAGCCAAAATGGACAGGGCGAAACTCTGGGGCCAACGTCCTGACTTTC.

This clonotype appeared many times. The chain uses TRBV7-2 and TRBJ1-1, with unresolved D. Trimming left V 5 bases short and J 1 base short, with 2 bases between. Germline loops: CDR1 SGHTA, CDR2 FQGNSA. The CDR3 length is 11 residues. CDR3 sequence reads: CASSKNTEAFF. DNA of the CDR3: TGTGCCAGCAGCAAGAACACTGAAGCTTTCTTT.

This clonotype was seen repeatedly, ten times or more. The V call is TRBV7-2, the J call TRBJ2-1; 11 nucleotides align to TRBD2. The CDR3 spans 17 residues. Germline V gene data show CDR1 as SGHTA and CDR2 as FQGNSA. Trimming took 4 bases from V and 5 from J; bases not matched to a gene: 10. CDR3 nucleotide sequence: TGTGCCAGCAGCTGGAACCGGTTGACTAGCGGGAACAATGAGCAGTTCTTC. Its protein is CASSWNRLTSGNNEQFF. The full variable domain, in which reference TRBV7-2 and TRBJ2-1 provide the parts outside the CDR3, is GAGVSQSPSNKVTEKGKDVELRCDPISGHTALYWYRQSLGQGLEFLIYFQGNSAPDKSGLPSDRFSAERTGGSVSTLTIQRTQQEDSAVYLCASSWNRLTSGNNEQFFGPGTRLTVL.

J is TRBJ2-1 and V is TRBV6-5, with 8 bases identical to TRBD1. Looked up from germline, CDR1 is MNHEY and CDR2 is SVGAGI. This CDR3 region has 15 residues. Unmatched junction bases numbered 9, after V lost 4 bases and J lost 7 bases. The CDR3: CASSSLTGVGNEQFF. The CDR3 DNA follows: TGTGCCAGCAGTTCCCTGACAGGGGTGGGGAATGAGCAGTTCTTC.

This clonotype was counted many times. The chain joins TRBV3-1 to TRBJ2-2; 9 bases agree with TRBD1. V lost 3 bases and J lost 4; bases outside the gene matches: 0. This CDR3 has 14 residues. Germline-derived CDR1 and CDR2 are LGHDT and YNNKEL (reference sequence). CDR3 DNA: TGTGCCAGCAGCCAGGGACAGGGCACCGGGGAGCTGTTTTTT. Its protein is CASSQGQGTGELFF.

The V gene is TRBV20-1, the J gene TRBJ2-1; perhaps D is TRBD1 or TRBD2 (5 bases each). CDR1 DFQATT and CDR2 SNEGSKA come from the germline V gene (reference sequence). V was trimmed by 5 bases and J by 7 bases, leaving 15 bases between them. CDR3 size: 13 residues. DNA for the CDR3: TGCAGTGCTGTGGGACGTATTGTGAATGAGCAGTTCTTC. Amino acid sequence: CSAVGRIVNEQFF.

V gene TRBV28 combines with J gene TRBJ1-5; 8 bases are shared with TRBD1. CDR1 is MDHEN and CDR2 is SYDVKM in the germline V gene. CDR3 size: 15 residues. Trimming removed 1 base from V and 8 bases from J; junction bases left unmatched: 7. In DNA, the CDR3 is TGTGCCAGCAGTTTATTGGGCAGGGGGCTGGAGCCCCAGCATTTT. It encodes CASSLLGRGLEPQHF.

This chain links TRBV24-1 with TRBJ1-5; 10 bases agree with TRBD1. Germline values: CDR1 KGHDR, CDR2 SFDVKD. This CDR3 contains 16 residues. Here the CDR3 DNA reads TGTGCGCACCAAGCCCGGACAGGGGGAGGCGGTCAGCCCCAGCATTTT. As protein: CAHQARTGGGGQPQHF.

The chain has TRBV28 and TRBJ1-5, with 9 positions matching TRBD1. The ends lost 7 bases at V and 5 bases at J; junction bases unmatched: 9. Per the germline V gene, CDR1 is MDHEN and CDR2 is SYDVKM. The CDR3 runs 15 residues. The CDR3 spells CASTYTGGRDQPQHF. CDR3 DNA: TGTGCCAGCACTTACACAGGGGGCAGGGATCAGCCCCAGCATTTT.